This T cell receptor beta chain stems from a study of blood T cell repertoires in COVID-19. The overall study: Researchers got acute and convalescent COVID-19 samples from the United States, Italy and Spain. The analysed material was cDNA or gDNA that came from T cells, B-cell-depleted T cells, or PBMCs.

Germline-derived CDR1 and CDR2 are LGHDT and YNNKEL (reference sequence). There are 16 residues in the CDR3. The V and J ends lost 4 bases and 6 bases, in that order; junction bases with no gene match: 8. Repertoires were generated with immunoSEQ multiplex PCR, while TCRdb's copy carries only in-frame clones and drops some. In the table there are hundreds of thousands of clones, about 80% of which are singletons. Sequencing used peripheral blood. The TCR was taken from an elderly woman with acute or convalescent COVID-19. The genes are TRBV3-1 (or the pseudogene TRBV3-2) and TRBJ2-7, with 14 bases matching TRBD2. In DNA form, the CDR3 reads TGTGCCAGCAGCCGGGGACTAGCGGGAGTCTCGGGCGAGCAGTACTTC. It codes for CASSRGLAGVSGEQYF.